This T cell receptor (beta chain) was identified in a study of blood T cell repertoires in COVID-19. This clone was detected a few times. Germline CDR1 MNHNY, CDR2 SVGAGI (reference sequence). This CDR3 contains 15 residues. The V gene end was trimmed by 6 bases and the J gene end by 3 bases; junction bases not matched to a gene: 5. Method: immunoSEQ multiplex PCR; TCRdb's copy keeps in-frame clones and lacks some. This table has roughly 120,000 clones, 70% to 80% appearing once. This rearrangement joins TRBV6-6 to TRBJ2-1; 10 positions agree with TRBD1. The sequence derives from a woman aged 55 to 70 with acute or convalescent COVID-19. The specimen sequenced was peripheral blood. This CDR3 is CASRRRDRGYNEQFF. CDR3 coding DNA: TGTGCCAGCAGACGCCGGGACAGGGGCTACAATGAGCAGTTCTTC.